This T cell receptor (beta chain) comes out of a study of blood T cell repertoires in COVID-19. Study-level background: Samples taken during acute and convalescent COVID-19 were collected in the United States, Italy and Spain. T cells, B-cell-depleted T cells, or PBMCs supplied cDNA or gDNA.

Per the original methods: Estimated nucleated cell counts came from reference gene primer amplification. Method: immunoSEQ multiplex PCR; TCRdb's copy keeps in-frame clones and lacks some. V, J and clone size are taken as reported in that table, and D and trimming were inferred from the DNA itself. The sample yields roughly 150,000 clones, approximately 87% seen once. The CDR3 sequence is 15 residues long. The germline gives CDR1 SNHLY, CDR2 FYNNEI. The V and J ends lost 4 bases and 3 bases respectively, with 12 bases between them. It was during active infection that Seattle patients were enrolled and then longitudinally followed.

The TCR comes from a woman in her 70s with COVID-19, enrolled during active disease. Input material: peripheral blood. V gene TRBV2 combines with J gene TRBJ2-2; D call uncertain. CDR3 DNA: TGTGCCAGCAGTGTATCTGTCCCGTACACCGGGGAGCTGTTTTTT. Translating it yields CASSVSVPYTGELFF. Based on the CDR3 plus reference TRBV2 and TRBJ2-2, the full variable domain is EPEVTQTPSHQVTQMGQEVILRCVPISNHLYFYWYRQILGQKVEFLVSFYNNEISEKSEIFDDQFSVERPDGSNFTLKIRSTKLEDSAMYFCASSVSVPYTGELFFGEGSRLTVL.